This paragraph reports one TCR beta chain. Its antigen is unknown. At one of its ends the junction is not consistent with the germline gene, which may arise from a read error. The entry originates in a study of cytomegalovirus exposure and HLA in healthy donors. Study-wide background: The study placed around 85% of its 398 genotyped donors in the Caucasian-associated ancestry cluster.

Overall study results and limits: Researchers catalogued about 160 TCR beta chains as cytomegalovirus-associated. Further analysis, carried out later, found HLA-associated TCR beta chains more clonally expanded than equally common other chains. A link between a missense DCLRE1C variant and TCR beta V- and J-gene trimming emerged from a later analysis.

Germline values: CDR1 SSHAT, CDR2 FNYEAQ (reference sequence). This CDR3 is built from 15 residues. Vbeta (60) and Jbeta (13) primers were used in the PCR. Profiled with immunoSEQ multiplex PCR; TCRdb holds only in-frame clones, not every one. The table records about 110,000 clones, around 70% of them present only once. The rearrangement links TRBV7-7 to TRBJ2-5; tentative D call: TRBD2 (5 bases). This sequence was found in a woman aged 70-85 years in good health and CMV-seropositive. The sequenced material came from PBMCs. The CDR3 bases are TGTGCTAGCAGCTTAGCGCGCGGTTCCACGGAGACCCAGTACTTC. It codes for CASSLARGSTETQYF. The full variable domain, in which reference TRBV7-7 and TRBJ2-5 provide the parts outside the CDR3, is GAGVSQSPRYKVTKRGQDVTLRCDPISSHATLYWYQQALGQGPEFLTYFNYEAQPDKSGLPSDRFSAERPEGSISTLTIQRTEQRDSAMYRCASSLARGSTETQYFGPGTRLLVL.